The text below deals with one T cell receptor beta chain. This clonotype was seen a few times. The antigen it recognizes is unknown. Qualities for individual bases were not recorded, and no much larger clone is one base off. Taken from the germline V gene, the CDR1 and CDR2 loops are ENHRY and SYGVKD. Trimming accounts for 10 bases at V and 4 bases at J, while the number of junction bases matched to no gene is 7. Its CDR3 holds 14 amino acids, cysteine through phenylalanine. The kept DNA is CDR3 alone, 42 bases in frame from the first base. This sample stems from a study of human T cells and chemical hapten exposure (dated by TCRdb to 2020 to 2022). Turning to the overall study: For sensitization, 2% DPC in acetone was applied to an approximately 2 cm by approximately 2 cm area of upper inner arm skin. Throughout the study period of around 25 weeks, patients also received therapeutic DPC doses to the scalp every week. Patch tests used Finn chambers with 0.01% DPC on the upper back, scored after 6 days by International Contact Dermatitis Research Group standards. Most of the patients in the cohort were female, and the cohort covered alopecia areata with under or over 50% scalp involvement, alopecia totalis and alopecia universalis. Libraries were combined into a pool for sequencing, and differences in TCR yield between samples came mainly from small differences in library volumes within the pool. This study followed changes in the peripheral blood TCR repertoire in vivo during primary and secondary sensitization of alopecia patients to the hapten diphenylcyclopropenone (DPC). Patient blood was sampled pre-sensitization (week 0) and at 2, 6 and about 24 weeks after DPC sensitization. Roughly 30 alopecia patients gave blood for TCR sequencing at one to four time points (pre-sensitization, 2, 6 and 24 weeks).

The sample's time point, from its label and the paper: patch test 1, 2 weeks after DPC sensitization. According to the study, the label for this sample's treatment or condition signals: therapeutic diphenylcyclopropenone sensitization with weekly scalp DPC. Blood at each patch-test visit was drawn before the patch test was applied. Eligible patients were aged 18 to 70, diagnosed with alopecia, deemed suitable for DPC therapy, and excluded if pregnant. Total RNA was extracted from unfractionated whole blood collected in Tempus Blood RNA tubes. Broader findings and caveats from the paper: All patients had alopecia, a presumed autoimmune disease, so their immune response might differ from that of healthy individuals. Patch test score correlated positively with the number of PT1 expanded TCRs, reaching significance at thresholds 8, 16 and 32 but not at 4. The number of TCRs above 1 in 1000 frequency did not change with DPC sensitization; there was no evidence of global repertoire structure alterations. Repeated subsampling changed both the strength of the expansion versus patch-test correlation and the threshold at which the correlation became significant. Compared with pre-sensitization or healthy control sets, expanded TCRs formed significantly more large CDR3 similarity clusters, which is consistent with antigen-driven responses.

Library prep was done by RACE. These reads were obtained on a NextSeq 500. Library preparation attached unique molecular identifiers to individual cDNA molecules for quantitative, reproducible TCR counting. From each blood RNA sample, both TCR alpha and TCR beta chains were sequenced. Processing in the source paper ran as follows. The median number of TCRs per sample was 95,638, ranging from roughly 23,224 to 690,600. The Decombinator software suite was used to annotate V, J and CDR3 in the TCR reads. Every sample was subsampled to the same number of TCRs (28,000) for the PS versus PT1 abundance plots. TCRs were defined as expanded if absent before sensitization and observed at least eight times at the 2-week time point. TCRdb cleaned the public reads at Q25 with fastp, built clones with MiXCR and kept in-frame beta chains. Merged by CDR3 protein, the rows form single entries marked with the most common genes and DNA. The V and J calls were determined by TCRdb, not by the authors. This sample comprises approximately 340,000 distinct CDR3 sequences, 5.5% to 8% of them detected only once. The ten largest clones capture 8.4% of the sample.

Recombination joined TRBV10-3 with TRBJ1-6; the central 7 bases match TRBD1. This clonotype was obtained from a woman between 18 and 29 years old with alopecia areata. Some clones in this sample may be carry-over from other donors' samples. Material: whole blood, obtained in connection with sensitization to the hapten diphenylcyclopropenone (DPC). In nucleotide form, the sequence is TGTGCCACATGGACAGGCACTTATAATTCACCCCTCCACTTT. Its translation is CATWTGTYNSPLHF.